The T cell receptor (beta chain) under discussion was sequenced for a study of cytomegalovirus exposure and HLA in healthy donors. Study-wide points: Common viral pathogens seemed, in a later analysis, to connect with several of the most significant clusters. DRB1 had the most TCR associations and HLA-C the fewest, a later analysis found, with rates varying by HLA locus.

From germline, CDR1 is PRHDT and CDR2 FYEKMQ (reference sequence). Trimming stripped 7 bases from V and 0 bases from J, with 7 bases between. CDR3 size: 14 residues. A multiplex PCR was run with 60 Vbeta primers and 13 Jbeta primers. Data came from immunoSEQ multiplex PCR; TCRdb stores just in-frame clones and leaves some out. The sample holds fewer than 50,000 clones, 60% to 70% seen once. Note on this clone: Its target is unknown.

The sequence came from a man between 45 and 60 years old in good health and CMV-seropositive. The sample was PBMCs. The chain recombines TRBV13 with TRBJ1-6; unclear D gene. The CDR3 loop is CASTVSSYNSPLHF. The CDR3 bases are TGTGCCAGCACCGTTAGCTCCTATAATTCACCCCTCCACTTT.